A selection of T cell receptor beta chains follows, all from one sample in a study of response to subunit inactivated influenza vaccine. TCRdb re-analysed the RT-PCR reads in MiXCR, keeping a single row per CDR3 protein. The table has around 650,000 distinct CDR3 sequences, approximately 14% seen once. The material sequenced was PBMCs from blood, taken 11 to 12 days after vaccination. The receptors stem from a man in his fifties who received an inactivated influenza vaccine. CDR3s include the opening cysteine and the closing phenylalanine or tryptophan. A D gene is named only where the DNA matches it firmly. Size is stated for part of the rows, as once, few or many counts, or as a class when the clone is expanded.

>-|TRBV6-2/TRBV6-3|TRBJ1-1|-
CASSYAVVSTEAFF
TGTGCCAGCAGTTATGCGGTCGTGAGCACTGAAGCTTTCTTT
>-|TRBV20-1|TRBJ1-2|-
CSASRTGGTGGYTF
TGCAGTGCTAGCCGGACCGGAGGAACTGGTGGCTACACCTTC
>-|TRBV20-1|TRBJ2-7|-
CSADTTGRAYEQYF
TGCAGTGCTGACACGACTGGCAGGGCCTACGAGCAGTACTTC
>-|TRBV7-2|TRBJ2-7|-
CASSNPPPYEQYF
TGTGCCAGCAGCAACCCTCCACCCTACGAGCAGTACTTC
>-|TRBV11-2|TRBJ2-3|-
CASSFPQGRDGVHGTQYF
TGTGCCAGCAGCTTCCCTCAGGGGAGGGACGGGGTACATGGTACGCAGTATTTT
>-|TRBV5-1|TRBJ2-5|few
CASRSGTVLGETQYF
TGCGCCAGCAGGTCCGGGACCGTCTTGGGAGAGACCCAGTACTTC
>-|TRBV2|TRBJ2-3|-
CASNSGGSTDTQYF
TGTGCCAGCAATTCAGGGGGGAGCACAGATACGCAGTATTTT
>-|TRBV7-2|TRBJ1-2|few
CASSRGPSYGYTF
TGTGCCAGCAGCCGGGGACCCTCATATGGCTACACCTTC
>-|TRBV28|TRBJ2-6|-
CASRRQFSGANVLTF
TGTGCCAGCAGAAGACAGTTCTCTGGGGCCAACGTCCTGACTTTC
>-|TRBV24-1|TRBJ1-5|few
CATSAGFSNQPQHF
TGTGCCACCAGTGCAGGGTTTAGCAATCAGCCCCAGCATTTT
>-|TRBV6-2/TRBV6-3|TRBJ2-7|few
CASSYSSSTYEQYF
TGTGCCAGCAGTTACTCATCCAGTACCTACGAGCAGTACTTC
>TRBD2|TRBV27|TRBJ2-1|-
CASSLLPSYTGRANEQFF
TGTGCCAGCAGTTTATTACCCTCTTATACCGGGAGGGCCAATGAGCAGTTCTTC
>-|TRBV12-3/TRBV12-4|TRBJ2-4|many
CASTTTVGIQYF
TGTGCCAGCACAACGACAGTGGGCATTCAGTACTTC
>-|TRBV10-3|TRBJ1-5|-
CAISEAGSNQPQHF
TGTGCCATCAGTGAAGCGGGGAGCAATCAGCCCCAGCATTTT
>TRBD1|TRBV7-8|TRBJ2-3|once
CASSFRDRFLDTQYF
TGTGCCAGCAGCTTCCGGGACAGGTTTTTAGATACGCAGTATTTT
>-|TRBV7-3|TRBJ2-7|-
CASSEGGSGYEQYF
TGTGCCAGCAGCGAAGGAGGCAGCGGCTACGAGCAGTACTTC
>-|TRBV12-3/TRBV12-4|TRBJ2-7|-
CASSFRARGVEYF
TGTGCCAGCAGTTTTAGGGCTCGCGGCGTAGAGTACTTC
>-|TRBV6-5|TRBJ2-3|few
CASILRGTDTQYF
TGTGCCAGCATTTTGAGGGGAACAGATACGCAGTATTTT
>-|TRBV7-2|TRBJ2-7|few
CASSVGPSRSYEQYF
TGTGCCAGCAGCGTAGGCCCGAGCCGATCCTACGAGCAGTACTTC